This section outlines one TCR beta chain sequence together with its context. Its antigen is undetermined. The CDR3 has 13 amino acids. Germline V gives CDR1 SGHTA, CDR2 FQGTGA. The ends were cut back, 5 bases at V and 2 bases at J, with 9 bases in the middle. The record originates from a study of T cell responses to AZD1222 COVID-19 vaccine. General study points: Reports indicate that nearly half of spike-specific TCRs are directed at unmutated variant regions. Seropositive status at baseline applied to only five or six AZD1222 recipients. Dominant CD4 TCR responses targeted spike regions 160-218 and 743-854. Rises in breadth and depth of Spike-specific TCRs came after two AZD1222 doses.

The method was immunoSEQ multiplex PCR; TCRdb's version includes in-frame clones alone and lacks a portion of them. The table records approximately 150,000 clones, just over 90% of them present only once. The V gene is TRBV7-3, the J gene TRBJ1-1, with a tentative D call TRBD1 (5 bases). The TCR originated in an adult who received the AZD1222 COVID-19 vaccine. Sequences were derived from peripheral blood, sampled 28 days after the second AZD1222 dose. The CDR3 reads CASSTTANTEAFF. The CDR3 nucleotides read TGTGCCAGCAGCACGACAGCTAACACTGAAGCTTTCTTT. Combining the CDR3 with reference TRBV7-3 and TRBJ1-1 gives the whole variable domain GAGVSQTPSNKVTEKGKYVELRCDPISGHTALYWYRQSLGQGPEFLIYFQGTGAADDSGLPNDRFFAVRPEGSVSTLKIQRTERGDSAVYLCASSTTANTEAFFGQGTRLTVV.